This T cell receptor (beta chain) stems from a study of beta chain features in type 1 diabetes. Study observations and caveats: Type 1 diabetes patients had fewer VDJ junction insertions and more deletions. Patients with Type 1 diabetes showed moderately but significantly shorter TCRB CDR3s in all four CD4+ subsets.

The length of the CDR3 is 12 residues. Trimming cost V 4 bases and J 3 bases, with 6 bases left between them. Germline-derived CDR1 and CDR2 are LGHNA and YNFKEQ. Expressed TCRB transcripts were sequenced because the isolated RNA had all been reverse transcribed beforehand. The assay was immunoSEQ multiplex PCR, and TCRdb's table has in-frame clones only and misses some. The sample has under 350,000 clones; 14% are singletons. Via CD45RO/CCR7/CD25/CD127/CD95/CD27, cells of the CD4+ naive, central memory, regulatory and stem cell-like memory subsets were sorted. On this clone: Antigen specificity is unknown.

Sequencing input: naive CD4+ T cells from blood. The chain recombines TRBV4-2 with TRBJ1-2; no reliable D call. This sequence originates from a man aged 25 to 40 with type 1 diabetes. Here the CDR3 reads CASSPGYYGYTF. In nucleotides, the CDR3 is TGTGCCAGCAGCCCGGGTTACTATGGCTACACCTTC.